Listed below are T cell receptor beta chains from one sample, sequenced in a study of cytomegalovirus exposure and HLA in healthy donors. Assay: immunoSEQ multiplex PCR; the TCRdb copy retains only in-frame clones and omits some. The listing contains 75,000 to 80,000 clones. Input material: PBMCs. The origin of the receptors is a man between 18 and 29 years old in good health and CMV-seropositive. Each CDR3 is given with its conserved first and last residue. The D gene is left open where the match is weak.

cdr3_length	d_call	v_call	j_call	cdr3_aa	cdr3_nt
14	-	TRBV15	TRBJ1-1	CATSRRWQADEAFF	TGTGCCACCAGCAGAAGGTGGCAGGCTGATGAAGCTTTCTTT
13	-	TRBV18	TRBJ2-5	CASSPQGREGQYF	TGTGCCAGCTCACCCCAGGGGCGCGAGGGGCAGTACTTC
16	-	TRBV18	TRBJ2-1	CASSPKDRTSINEQFF	TGTGCCAGCTCACCAAAGGATCGGACATCAATCAATGAGCAGTTCTTC
13	TRBD1	TRBV18	TRBJ1-5	CASSPTGVQPQHF	TGTGCCAGCTCACCGACAGGGGTTCAGCCCCAGCATTTT
15	TRBD1	TRBV2	TRBJ2-5	CASSPNSDREETQYF	TGTGCCAGCAGTCCAAATTCGGACAGGGAAGAGACCCAGTACTTC
13	-	TRBV6-1	TRBJ1-1	CASTDQGPTEAFF	TGTGCCAGTACGGATCAGGGGCCCACTGAAGCTTTCTTT
11	-	TRBV20-1	TRBJ1-2	CSARVGEGYTF	TGCAGTGCTAGAGTCGGTGAAGGCTACACCTTC
16	TRBD2	TRBV28	TRBJ2-1	CASSLGRGGSYNEQFF	TGTGCCAGCAGTCTCGGGCGGGGGGGCTCGTACAATGAGCAGTTCTTC
16	TRBD1	TRBV5-1	TRBJ1-2	CASSLKGQLPNYGYTF	TGCGCCAGCAGCTTGAAGGGACAGCTCCCGAACTATGGCTACACCTTC
15	-	TRBV9	TRBJ1-6	CASSVEGGLNSPLHF	TGTGCCAGCAGCGTAGAAGGGGGTCTTAATTCACCCCTCCACTTT
13	-	TRBV5-6	TRBJ1-1	CASSWGTETEAFF	TGTGCCAGCAGCTGGGGCACCGAAACTGAAGCTTTCTTT
15	TRBD2	TRBV6-1	TRBJ2-3	CASSEGSGGADTQYF	TGTGCCAGCAGTGAGGGGAGCGGGGGGGCAGATACGCAGTATTTT
14	-	TRBV28	TRBJ2-7	CASSSGVLPYEQYF	TGTGCCAGCAGCTCAGGGGTGCTCCCCTACGAGCAGTACTTC
13	-	TRBV2	TRBJ2-7	CASSEGGHYEQYF	TGTGCCAGCAGTGAAGGGGGCCACTACGAGCAGTACTTC
15	TRBD1	TRBV5-1	TRBJ2-7	CASSSGQGFSYEQYF	TGCGCCAGCAGCTCGGGACAGGGTTTCTCCTACGAGCAGTACTTC
15	TRBD2	TRBV6-1	TRBJ2-1	CASSPRGGKGNEQFF	TGTGCCAGCAGTCCCCGGGGAGGGAAGGGCAATGAGCAGTTCTTC
20	TRBD2	TRBV9	TRBJ2-7	CASSVDTILGGSGSSYEQYF	TGTGCCAGCAGCGTAGACACCATCCTGGGGGGGAGCGGAAGCTCCTACGAGCAGTACTTC
15	-	TRBV13	TRBJ2-2	CASSILTVNTGELFF	TGTGCCAGCAGCATCTTGACAGTGAACACCGGGGAGCTGTTTTTT
14	TRBD1	TRBV5-1	TRBJ2-1	CASSLQGLGNEQFF	TGCGCCAGCAGCTTACAGGGGCTTGGGAATGAGCAGTTCTTC
13	-	TRBV5-1	TRBJ1-1	CASSLDLQGVTFF	TGCGCCAGCAGCTTGGATCTACAGGGAGTCACTTTCTTT
14	-	TRBV10-1	TRBJ2-3	CASSEQGSTDTQYF	TGCGCCAGCAGTGAACAGGGTAGCACAGATACGCAGTATTTT
15	-	TRBV5-1	TRBJ1-1	CASSLAQGTGTEAFF	TGCGCCAGCAGCTTGGCCCAGGGGACGGGCACTGAAGCTTTCTTT
16	TRBD2	TRBV5-1	TRBJ2-2	CASSWLAGANTGELFF	TGCGCCAGCAGCTGGTTAGCGGGAGCGAACACCGGGGAGCTGTTTTTT
16	TRBD2	TRBV7-9	TRBJ2-1	CASSLLPAGTLNEQFF	TGTGCCAGCAGCCTCCTCCCAGCGGGAACCCTCAATGAGCAGTTCTTC
12	-	TRBV6-6	TRBJ1-5	CATGGYNQPQHF	TGTGCCACCGGCGGGTACAATCAGCCCCAGCATTTT
15	-	TRBV28	TRBJ1-5	CASSAPGTQGRPQHF	TGTGCCAGCAGTGCTCCGGGGACACAAGGACGGCCCCAGCATTTT
13	-	TRBV6-5	TRBJ1-1	CASSYSAGPEAFF	TGTGCCAGCAGTTACTCAGCCGGTCCTGAAGCTTTCTTT
16	-	TRBV5-1	TRBJ1-4	CASSPGGSPGPEKLFF	TGCGCCAGCAGCCCGGGGGGGTCCCCGGGACCGGAAAAACTGTTTTTT
13	-	TRBV5-1	TRBJ1-2	CASALDSGYGYTF	TGCGCCAGCGCGCTTGACAGTGGCTATGGCTACACCTTC
14	-	TRBV9	TRBJ2-3	CASSVAPLEDTQYF	TGTGCCAGCAGCGTGGCACCCCTGGAGGATACGCAGTATTTT
15	TRBD1	TRBV9	TRBJ1-2	CASSEETGGYDGYTF	TGTGCCAGCAGCGAGGAGACAGGGGGCTACGATGGCTACACCTTC
16	TRBD1	TRBV7-9	TRBJ1-1	CASSPSSGTAPTEAFF	TGTGCCAGCAGCCCATCCTCCGGGACAGCCCCCACTGAAGCTTTCTTT